One and the same sample provided the 27 T cell receptor beta chains below, sequenced in a study of blood T cell repertoires in COVID-19. Clones were sequenced by immunoSEQ multiplex PCR, and TCRdb holds only the in-frame ones, with some missing. The table records about 480,000 clones, around 90% of them present only once. Sequenced input: peripheral blood. These receptors were collected from a woman aged 45-60 years with COVID-19, enrolled during active disease.

The rearrangement joins TRBV7-8 to TRBJ2-5, with 7 positions matching TRBD1. Germline CDR1 SGHVS, CDR2 FQNEAQ. The CDR3 totals 12 residues. The trim removed 9 bases at V and 13 bases at J, leaving 14 bases unmatched. CDR3 coding DNA: TGTGCCAGTTCGACGCGAGGGGACAGACTGTACTTC. It specifies CASSTRGDRLYF.

Notes on this clone: This CDR3 is also generated by other DNA sequences in the sample. This sequence joins TRBV2 and TRBJ1-1, with 8 bases aligning to TRBD1. The CDR3 is made up of 13 amino acids. J lost 2 bases, V lost 8 bases, and 4 bases had no gene match. CDR1 SNHLY and CDR2 FYNNEI come from the germline V gene. Here the CDR3 reads CASGQGRNTEAFF. The CDR3 bases are TGTGCCAGCGGACAGGGACGAAACACTGAAGCTTTCTTT.

The V and J genes are TRBV19 and TRBJ2-1; D might be TRBD2 (6 bases). The CDR3 has 15 amino acids. Trimming took off 8 bases at V and 0 bases at J, with 14 bases between the two ends. From germline, CDR1 is LNHDA and CDR2 SQIVND (reference sequence). As DNA, the CDR3 is TGTGCCAGTCACGCGGGGAGGAGCTCCTACAATGAGCAGTTCTTC. Its translation: CASHAGRSSYNEQFF.

The J gene is TRBJ2-1, the V gene TRBV19; no definite D call. Between the trimmed V and J ends, which lost 2 bases and 5 bases, there was a span of 16 bases. This CDR3 is 16 amino acids long. The germline V gene encodes CDR1 LNHDA and CDR2 SQIVND (reference sequence). The chain's CDR3 is CASSIMTPGLDNEQFF. As DNA, the CDR3 is TGTGCCAGTAGTATAATGACCCCGGGTCTGGACAATGAGCAGTTCTTC.

V is TRBV29-1 and J is TRBJ1-2, with D perhaps matching TRBD1 (5 bases). CDR3 length: 13 residues. CDR1 and CDR2 from the germline V gene are SQVTM and ANQGSEA. The ends were cut back, 1 base at V and 4 bases at J, with 10 bases in the middle. CDR3 nucleotide sequence: TGCAGCGTTGAAGGAGGCCAGGGCTATGGCTACACCTTC. Protein sequence: CSVEGGQGYGYTF.

This chain uses TRBV4-1 with TRBJ1-3; 8 positions match TRBD1. The CDR3 runs to 16 residues. Germline-derived CDR1 and CDR2 are MGHRA and YSYEKL. Trimming removed 3 bases from V and 4 bases from J; junction bases left unmatched: 8. CDR3 nucleotide sequence: TGCGCCAGCAGCCAGGTAGACAGGGGAGCAGGAAACACCATATATTTT. As protein: CASSQVDRGAGNTIYF.

The gene calls are TRBV9 and TRBJ1-1; 8 bases agree with TRBD1. The CDR3 sequence is 14 residues long. Germline V gene sequence: CDR1 SGDLS, CDR2 YYNGEE. The junction had 6 bases not matched to a gene; V was cut back by 1 base and J by 7 bases. Here the CDR3 reads CASSVQSGGGEAFF. In nucleotides, the CDR3 is TGTGCCAGCAGCGTACAGTCAGGGGGCGGTGAAGCTTTCTTT.

The chain combines TRBV24-1 with TRBJ2-5; 8 bases are a match to TRBD2. After removal of 1 base from V and 2 bases from J, the junction contained 11 bases not matched to a gene. This CDR3 region has 18 residues. The germline V gene has CDR1 KGHDR and CDR2 SFDVKD. The CDR3 DNA reads TGTGCCACCAGTGATTTTCAAGCGGGGCGGGGGGAACAAGAGACCCAGTACTTC. Amino acids: CATSDFQAGRGEQETQYF.

This clone was picked up one time. The CDR3 here is CASHGGRGATNSGANVLTF. The CDR3 DNA sequence: TGTGCCAGCCACGGGGGCAGGGGGGCCACCAACTCTGGGGCCAACGTCCTGACTTTC. V usage is TRBV28 and J usage is TRBJ2-6, with D possibly TRBD1 on 7 matching bases. Trimming stripped 8 bases from V and 0 bases from J, with 23 bases between. Germline loops: CDR1 MDHEN, CDR2 SYDVKM. CDR3 size: 19 residues.

The chain's CDR3 is CASSLGQGNTIYF. The CDR3 coding sequence is TGTGCCAGCAGCCTCGGACAGGGAAACACCATATATTTT. This sequence joins TRBV25-1 and TRBJ1-3; tentative D call: TRBD1 (6 bases). Trimming removed 6 bases from V and 4 bases from J, with 10 bases in between. This CDR3 has 13 residues. The germline V gene has CDR1 MGHDK and CDR2 SYGVNS. Complete variable domain (other parts from reference TRBV25-1 and TRBJ1-3): EADIYQTPRYLVIGTGKKITLECSQTMGHDKMYWYQQDPGMELHLIHYSYGVNSTEKGDLSSESTVSRIRTEHFPLTLESARPSHTSQYLCASSLGQGNTIYFGEGSWLTVV.

This sequence joins TRBV9 and TRBJ2-7; 12 bases map to TRBD1. The CDR3 runs to 17 residues. The germline CDR1 and CDR2 sequences are SGDLS and YYNGEE. V lost 4 bases, J lost 3 bases, and 11 bases stayed unmatched. DNA for the CDR3: TGTGCCAGCAGCTCTCTGGGACAGGGGGCTTCGATCTACGAGCAGTACTTC. Its translation is CASSSLGQGASIYEQYF. Drawing the rest from reference TRBV9 and TRBJ2-7, the complete variable domain is DSGVTQTPKHLITATGQRVTLRCSPRSGDLSVYWYQQSLDQGLQFLIQYYNGEERAKGNILERFSAQQFPDLHSELNLSSLELGDSALYFCASSSLGQGASIYEQYFGPGTRLTVT.

This clone was counted a single time. The chain carries TRBV10-2 and TRBJ2-7; D not certain. V lost 5 bases and J 7 bases, leaving 9 bases between the germline ends. Germline values: CDR1 WSHSY, CDR2 SAAADI. CDR3 size: 11 residues. The CDR3 DNA sequence: TGCGCCAGCAGTCACGCCGGGGAGCAGTACTTC. Protein: CASSHAGEQYF.

This sequence joins TRBV9 and TRBJ2-2; 7 bases are a match to TRBD1. This CDR3 spans 16 amino acids. The junction had 12 bases not matched to a gene; V was cut back by 3 bases and J by 7 bases. Germline V gene sequence: CDR1 SGDLS, CDR2 YYNGEE. CDR3 bases: TGTGCCAGCAGCGGATATGGGACAGCCGCAGGCGGGGAGCTGTTTTTT. As protein: CASSGYGTAAGGELFF.

The DNA of the CDR3 is TGTGCCAGCAGCACATCAGGGGTATCCTACGAGCAGTACTTC. It yields the protein CASSTSGVSYEQYF. The chain carries TRBV5-6 and TRBJ2-7; the D gene is possibly TRBD1 (6 bases). This CDR3 is built from 14 residues. V was cut by 4 bases and J by 1 base, with 12 bases left in between. Germline CDR1 reads SGHDT; CDR2 reads YYEEEE.

This chain uses TRBV14 with TRBJ1-2; unclear D gene. This CDR3 is 16 amino acids long. Germline V lookup: CDR1 SGHDN, CDR2 FVKESK. Trimming took off 4 bases at V and 4 bases at J, with 19 bases between the two ends. The CDR3 sequence: CASSPVPRLKGYGYTF. The CDR3 bases are TGTGCCAGCAGCCCAGTCCCGAGACTAAAGGGCTATGGCTACACCTTC.

V is TRBV6-5 and J is TRBJ1-3; possibly TRBD1 for D (6 bases). CDR1 and CDR2 from the germline V gene are MNHEY and SVGAGI. This CDR3 has 14 amino acids. V was trimmed by 4 bases and J by 1 base, leaving 8 bases between them. The CDR3, as DNA: TGTGCCAGCAGTTCTGACAGGTCTGGAAACACCATATATTTT. Amino acids: CASSSDRSGNTIYF.

The V call is TRBV7-2, the J call TRBJ1-4, with 8 bases identical to TRBD1. J gave up 10 bases and V 5 bases, and 15 bases lay outside the gene matches. This CDR3 is 16 amino acids long. CDR1 is SGHTA, CDR2 FQGNSA, per germline. The CDR3 spells CASSPGRTGRHGKLFF. The CDR3 DNA reads TGTGCCAGCAGCCCCGGCCGGACAGGGCGGCACGGAAAACTGTTTTTT.

This chain links TRBV10-3 with TRBJ2-3, with D tentatively TRBD2 (5 bases). Germline V gives CDR1 ENHRY, CDR2 SYGVKD. Trimming stripped 4 bases from V and 3 bases from J, with 11 bases between. The CDR3 contains 14 residues. CDR3 sequence: CAISVMGSTDTQYF. CDR3 in DNA: TGTGCCATCAGTGTGATGGGGAGTACAGATACGCAGTATTTT.

This clone was seen only once. V is TRBV6-5 and J is TRBJ1-1, with 8 bases matching TRBD1. The CDR3 sequence is 16 residues long. Germline V gene sequence: CDR1 MNHEY, CDR2 SVGAGI. V dropped 0 bases and J dropped 7; count of bases not matched to a gene: 10. The CDR3 is CASSYSADSQGVEAFF. DNA of the CDR3: TGTGCCAGCAGTTACTCAGCCGACTCACAGGGGGTTGAAGCTTTCTTT.

This sequence joins TRBV6-5 and TRBJ1-4; 7 positions match TRBD1. CDR3 size: 14 residues. The germline gives CDR1 MNHEY, CDR2 SVGAGI. V was pared by 4 bases and J by 8 bases, with 7 bases of the junction left unmatched. The CDR3: CASSSRQGEEKLFF. The CDR3 DNA follows: TGTGCCAGCAGTTCCCGACAGGGCGAGGAAAAACTGTTTTTT.

This clone was found once. The chain combines TRBV4-1 with TRBJ2-3; TRBD2 aligns across 8 bases. Germline lookup yields CDR1 MGHRA and CDR2 YSYEKL. With V trimmed by 1 base and J by 5 bases, 14 bases remained unmatched. The CDR3 covers 18 residues. CDR3 sequence: CASSQGLQGGGPKDTQYF. The DNA for the CDR3 is TGCGCCAGCAGCCAAGGCCTCCAGGGCGGGGGGCCGAAAGATACGCAGTATTTT.

V is TRBV6-2 or TRBV6-3 and J is TRBJ2-5; 8 bases fit TRBD2. The CDR3 consists of 16 residues. Germline values: CDR1 MNHEY, CDR2 SVGEGT. V lost 4 bases to trimming and J lost 5 bases; unmatched junction nucleotides: 12. This CDR3 reads CASSFQRGRRGETQYF. The CDR3 DNA follows: TGTGCCAGCAGTTTTCAGCGGGGGCGGAGAGGGGAGACCCAGTACTTC.

Written as DNA, the CDR3 is TGTGCCAGCAGTGAGGGGCGGAATGAAAAACTGTTTTTT. Translated: CASSEGRNEKLFF. The chain links TRBV25-1 to TRBJ1-4, with D possibly matching TRBD1 (5 bases). V lost 3 bases, J lost 5 bases, and 7 bases lay in between. Germline V CDR1 and CDR2: MGHDK, SYGVNS. The CDR3 sequence is 13 residues long.

Remarks on this clone: Other DNA sequences within the sample encode an identical CDR3. This chain connects TRBV27 to TRBJ2-7, with 7 bases fitting TRBD2. The CDR3 covers 14 residues. Trimming removed 5 bases from V and 2 bases from J; junction bases left unmatched: 6. Germline-derived CDR1 and CDR2 are MNHEY and SMNVEV (reference sequence). The chain's CDR3 is CASSLGGGAYEQYF. CDR3 DNA sequence: TGTGCCAGCAGTCTGGGGGGGGGTGCCTACGAGCAGTACTTC.

The rearrangement joins TRBV5-1 to TRBJ2-3; TRBD2 matches at 8 bases. The V segment lost 5 bases and the J segment 3 bases; nucleotides outside the gene matches: 5. The CDR3 covers 14 residues. CDR1 is SGHRS and CDR2 is YFSETQ in the germline V gene. Written as DNA, the CDR3 is TGCGCCAGCAGAGGCGGGGGGATAACAGATACGCAGTATTTT. Amino acid sequence: CASRGGGITDTQYF.

The gene calls are TRBV6-1 and TRBJ2-1; D is undetermined. Per the germline V gene, CDR1 is MNHNS and CDR2 is SASEGT. The CDR3 extends over 14 amino acids. The V end was cut by 3 bases, the J end by 3 bases, with 9 bases between. The CDR3 loop is CASSESNLYNEQFF. The CDR3 nucleotides read TGTGCCAGCAGTGAGTCTAACCTCTACAATGAGCAGTTCTTC.

The rearrangement links TRBV5-6 to TRBJ2-7, with D possibly matching TRBD2 (5 bases). Between the trimmed V and J ends, which lost 10 bases and 3 bases, there was a span of 11 bases. This CDR3 is built from 11 residues. Germline values: CDR1 SGHDT, CDR2 YYEEEE. Written as DNA, the CDR3 is TGTGCCCTAGGAGAGGGCTACGAGCAGTACTTC. Protein sequence: CALGEGYEQYF.